This T cell receptor beta chain appears in the sequencing data of a study of blood T cell repertoires in COVID-19. TCRdb's table, derived via immunoSEQ multiplex PCR, lists solely in-frame clones and lacks some. The data contain roughly 400,000 clones, 85% to 90% of them singletons. Participants spanned ages about 18 to 100 years and resided in about 25 US areas. The length of the CDR3 is 13 residues. Germline assignment: CDR1 SGHVS and CDR2 FNYEAQ. Trimming stripped 2 bases from V and 5 bases from J, with 9 bases between. Sequencing was done on a sample of PBMCs or T cells enriched from blood (not recorded which). The sequence was obtained from a woman in her forties or fifties who had recovered from COVID-19. The rearrangement uses TRBV7-6 and TRBJ1-1; the D is unclear. This CDR3 is CASSLNSLTEAFF. The CDR3 nucleotides are TGTGCCAGCAGCTTAAATAGCTTAACTGAAGCTTTCTTT.